This T cell receptor (beta chain) appears in the sequencing data of a study of blood T cell repertoires in COVID-19. Overall study: There were acute and convalescent COVID-19 samples, and they came from the United States, Italy and Spain. From T cells, B-cell-depleted T cells, or PBMCs came the material, which was cDNA or gDNA.

After removal of 4 bases from V and 4 bases from J, the junction contained 13 bases not matched to a gene. Per germline, CDR1 SGHRS and CDR2 YFSETQ. CDR3 length equals 17 residues. Original processing notes: How many nucleated cells were present was estimated from reference gene primer amplification. Produced via immunoSEQ multiplex PCR; TCRdb's table is partial and in-frame only. The V and J calls and clone size were taken over from that table, and D and trimming were inferred from the DNA. The data contain under 250,000 clones, around 84% of them seen just once; the ten biggest clones take up more than 4.5%.

The source material was peripheral blood. This receptor was obtained from a woman aged 55-75 years who had recovered from COVID-19. The genes are TRBV5-1 and TRBJ2-5, with TRBD1 identical over 10 bases. In DNA form, the CDR3 reads TGCGCCAGCAGCCCCAATGGCGGGACAGGGGATATAGAGACCCAGTACTTC. It translates to CASSPNGGTGDIETQYF. The full variable domain, completed using reference TRBV5-1 and TRBJ2-5, is KAGVTQTPRYLIKTRGQQVTLSCSPISGHRSVSWYQQTPGQGLQFLFEYFSETQRNKGNFPGRFSGRQFSNSRSEMNVSTLELGDSALYLCASSPNGGTGDIETQYFGPGTRLLVL.